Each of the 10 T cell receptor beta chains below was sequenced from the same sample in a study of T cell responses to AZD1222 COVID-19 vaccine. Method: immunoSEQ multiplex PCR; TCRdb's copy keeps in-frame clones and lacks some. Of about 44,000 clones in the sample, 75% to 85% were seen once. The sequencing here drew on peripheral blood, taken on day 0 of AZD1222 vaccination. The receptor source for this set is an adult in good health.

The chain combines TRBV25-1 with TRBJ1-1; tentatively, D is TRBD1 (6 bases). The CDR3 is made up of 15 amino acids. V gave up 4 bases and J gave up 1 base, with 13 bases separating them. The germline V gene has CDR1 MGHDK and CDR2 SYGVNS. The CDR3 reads CASSVGGRRNTEAFF. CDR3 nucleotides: TGTGCCAGCAGTGTTGGGGGCCGGAGGAACACTGAAGCTTTCTTT.

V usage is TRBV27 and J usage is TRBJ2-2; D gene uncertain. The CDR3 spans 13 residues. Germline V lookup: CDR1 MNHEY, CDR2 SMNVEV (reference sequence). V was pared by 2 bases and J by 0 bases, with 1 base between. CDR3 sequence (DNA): TGTGCCAGCAGTTTAACGAACACCGGGGAGCTGTTTTTT. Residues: CASSLTNTGELFF.

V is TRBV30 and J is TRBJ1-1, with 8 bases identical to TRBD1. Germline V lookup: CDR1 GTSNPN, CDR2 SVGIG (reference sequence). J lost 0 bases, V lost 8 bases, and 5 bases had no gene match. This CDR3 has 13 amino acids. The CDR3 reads CAGNRGMNTEAFF. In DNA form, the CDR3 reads TGTGCCGGAAACAGGGGGATGAACACTGAAGCTTTCTTT. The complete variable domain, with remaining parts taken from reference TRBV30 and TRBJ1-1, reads SQTIHQWPATLVQPVGSPLSLECTVEGTSNPNLYWYRQAAGRGLQLLFYSVGIGQISSEVPQNLSASRPQDRQFILSSKKLLLSDSGFYLCAGNRGMNTEAFFGQGTRLTVV.

The CDR3 coding sequence is TGCAGTGCTAGTCTCCACGCGGGGAATCAGCCCCAGCATTTT. Residues: CSASLHAGNQPQHF. J is TRBJ1-5 and V is TRBV20-1; D gene uncertain. Germline V gives CDR1 DFQATT, CDR2 SNEGSKA (reference sequence). Trimming took 3 bases from V and 4 from J, leaving 13 bases between them. This CDR3 is built from 14 residues.

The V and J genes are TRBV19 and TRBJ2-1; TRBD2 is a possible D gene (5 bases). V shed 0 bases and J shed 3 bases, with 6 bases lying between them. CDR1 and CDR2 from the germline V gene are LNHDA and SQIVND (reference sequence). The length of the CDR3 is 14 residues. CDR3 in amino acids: CASSIDTSYNEQFF. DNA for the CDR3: TGTGCCAGTAGTATAGATACTAGCTACAATGAGCAGTTCTTC.

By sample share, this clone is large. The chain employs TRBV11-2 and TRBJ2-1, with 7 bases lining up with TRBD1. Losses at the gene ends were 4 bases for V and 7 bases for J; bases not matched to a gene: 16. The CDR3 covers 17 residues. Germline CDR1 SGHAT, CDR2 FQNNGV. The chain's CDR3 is CASSYLPPGQPANEQFF. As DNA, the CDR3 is TGTGCCAGCAGCTACCTTCCCCCGGGACAGCCGGCGAATGAGCAGTTCTTC. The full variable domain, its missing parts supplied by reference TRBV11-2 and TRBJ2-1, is EAGVAQSPRYKIIEKRQSVAFWCNPISGHATLYWYQQILGQGPKLLIQFQNNGVVDDSQLPKDRFSAERLKGVDSTLKIQPAKLEDSAVYLCASSYLPPGQPANEQFFGPGTRLTVL.

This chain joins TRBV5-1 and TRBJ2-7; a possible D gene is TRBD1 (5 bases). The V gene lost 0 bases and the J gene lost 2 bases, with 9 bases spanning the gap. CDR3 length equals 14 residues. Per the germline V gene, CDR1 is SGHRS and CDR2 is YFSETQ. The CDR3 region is CASSLGQLTYEQYF. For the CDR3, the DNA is TGCGCCAGCAGCTTGGGACAGCTTACCTACGAGCAGTACTTC.

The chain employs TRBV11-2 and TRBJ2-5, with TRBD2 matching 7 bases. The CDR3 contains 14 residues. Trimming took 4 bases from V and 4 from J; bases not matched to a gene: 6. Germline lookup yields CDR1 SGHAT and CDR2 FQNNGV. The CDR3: CASSSPRGVETQYF. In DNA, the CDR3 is TGTGCCAGCAGCTCCCCCCGGGGGGTAGAGACCCAGTACTTC.

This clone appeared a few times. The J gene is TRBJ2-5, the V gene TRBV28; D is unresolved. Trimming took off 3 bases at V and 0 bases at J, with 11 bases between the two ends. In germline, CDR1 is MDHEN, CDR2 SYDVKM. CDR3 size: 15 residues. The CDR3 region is CASSFGVTYQETQYF. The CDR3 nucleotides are TGTGCCAGCAGTTTTGGTGTTACGTACCAAGAGACCCAGTACTTC. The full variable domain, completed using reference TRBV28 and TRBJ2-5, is DVKVTQSSRYLVKRTGEKVFLECVQDMDHENMFWYRQDPGLGLRLIYFSYDVKMKEKGDIPEGYSVSREKKERFSLILESASTNQTSMYLCASSFGVTYQETQYFGPGTRLLVL.

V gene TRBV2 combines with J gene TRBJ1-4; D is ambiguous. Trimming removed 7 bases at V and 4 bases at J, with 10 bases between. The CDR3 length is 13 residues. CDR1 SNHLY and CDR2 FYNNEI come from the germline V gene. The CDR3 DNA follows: TGTGCCAGCAAGGAGAGCAATAATGAAAAACTGTTTTTT. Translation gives CASKESNNEKLFF.